Below, 25 T cell receptor beta chains from the same sample are listed, as sequenced in a study of cytomegalovirus exposure and HLA in healthy donors. The PCR made use of 60 Vbeta and 13 Jbeta primers. Here immunoSEQ multiplex PCR was the method, and the copy in TCRdb shows in-frame clones only, minus some. The profile shows roughly 190,000 clones, roughly four fifths of them singletons. Input material: PBMCs. The source is a woman aged 50 to 60 in good health and CMV-seropositive.

This chain links TRBV5-1 with TRBJ1-6; D not resolved. The CDR3 sequence is 14 residues long. From germline, CDR1 is SGHRS and CDR2 YFSETQ. Deletions cut 0 bases from V and 7 bases from J, with 8 bases between. CDR3 protein: CASSLGGGNSPLHF. Here the CDR3 DNA reads TGCGCCAGCAGCTTGGGGGGAGGGAATTCACCCCTCCACTTT.

The chain recombines TRBV9 with TRBJ2-3; D not resolved. Trimming removed 4 bases from V and 11 bases from J, with 14 bases in between. Germline-derived CDR1 and CDR2 are SGDLS and YYNGEE. The CDR3 has 12 residues. CDR3 in DNA: TGTGCCAGCAGCCCTGGGCCGCCCCAGCAGTATTTT. This encodes CASSPGPPQQYF. The full variable domain, with the rest looked up from reference TRBV9 and TRBJ2-3, is DSGVTQTPKHLITATGQRVTLRCSPRSGDLSVYWYQQSLDQGLQFLIQYYNGEERAKGNILERFSAQQFPDLHSELNLSSLELGDSALYFCASSPGPPQQYFGPGTRLTVL.

V gene TRBV6-5 combines with J gene TRBJ1-5; 8 nucleotides align to TRBD1. The CDR3 has 13 residues. Looked up from germline, CDR1 is MNHEY and CDR2 is SVGAGI. Losses at the gene ends were 8 bases for V and 9 bases for J; bases not matched to a gene: 9. The CDR3, as DNA: TGTGCCAGCGGCGGACAGGGAAATGGGCCCCAGCATTTT. It is translated as CASGGQGNGPQHF.

V gene TRBV10-3 combines with J gene TRBJ1-1; 9 nucleotides match TRBD1. The CDR3 has 15 amino acids. The V gene end was trimmed by 6 bases and the J gene end by 1 base; junction bases not matched to a gene: 6. The germline V gene has CDR1 ENHRY and CDR2 SYGVKD. The CDR3 here is CAISPDRGSNTEAFF. The CDR3 DNA reads as TGTGCCATCAGCCCCGACAGGGGGTCGAACACTGAAGCTTTCTTT.

This rearrangement joins TRBV7-9 to TRBJ1-2; 9 nucleotides line up with TRBD1. CDR3 length: 15 amino acids. Germline CDR1 reads SEHNR; CDR2 reads FQNEAQ (reference sequence). J lost 5 bases, V lost 2 bases, and 6 bases had no gene match. Here the CDR3 DNA reads TGTGCCAGCAGCTTAAAGGACAGGGGAAATTATGGCTACACCTTC. Residues: CASSLKDRGNYGYTF.

The rearrangement joins TRBV10-1 to TRBJ2-3, with D possibly matching TRBD2 (6 bases). This CDR3 contains 16 residues. V was cut by 6 bases and J by 6 bases, with 22 bases left in between. The V gene's germline CDR1 is WNHNN and CDR2 SYGVQD (reference sequence). CDR3 residues: CASSLDGGATRDTQYF. The CDR3 DNA reads as TGCGCCAGCAGCCTCGACGGAGGGGCTACCCGGGATACGCAGTATTTT.

The V and J genes are TRBV9 and TRBJ1-3; perhaps TRBD1 as D (6 bases). Deletions cut 0 bases from V and 6 bases from J, with 19 bases between. The V gene's germline CDR1 is SGDLS and CDR2 YYNGEE. The CDR3 contains 17 residues. For the CDR3, the DNA is TGTGCCAGCAGCGTAGGAAGGGGAGACAGGACGATAAACACCATATATTTT. This codes for CASSVGRGDRTINTIYF.

This clone was seen only once. The chain links TRBV4-2 to TRBJ1-6, with a tentative D call TRBD1 (5 bases). V dropped 4 bases and J dropped 6 bases, with 10 bases sitting between them. Germline CDR1 is LGHNA and CDR2 is YNFKEQ. The CDR3 totals 14 residues. CDR3 in DNA: TGTGCCAGCAGCCCACAGGAAGCTAATTCACCCCTCCACTTT. Protein product: CASSPQEANSPLHF.

This chain joins TRBV2 and TRBJ1-1, with D unresolved. Germline V gene data show CDR1 as SNHLY and CDR2 as FYNNEI. This CDR3 contains 13 residues. V was pared by 3 bases and J by 2 bases, with 7 bases between. CDR3 in amino acids: CASSDPVNTEAFF. In DNA, the CDR3 is TGTGCCAGCAGTGACCCGGTAAACACTGAAGCTTTCTTT.

This clone was found a few times. This chain links TRBV6-5 with TRBJ1-5, with D maybe TRBD1 (6 bases). The CDR3 loop spans 15 amino acids. In germline, CDR1 is MNHEY, CDR2 SVGAGI. V was shortened by 6 bases and J by 1 base, with 13 bases between the two germline ends. The CDR3 nucleotides are TGTGCCAGCAGGTTTAGACAGGTCAGCAATCAGCCCCAGCATTTT. It codes for CASRFRQVSNQPQHF.

Regarding this clone: Other DNA sequences from this sample encode an identical CDR3 as well. The chain carries TRBV6-6 and TRBJ2-2, with 11 bases matching TRBD1. The V and J ends lost 2 bases and 6 bases, in that order; junction bases with no gene match: 2. In germline, CDR1 is MNHNY, CDR2 SVGAGI (reference sequence). The length of the CDR3 is 15 residues. Written as DNA, the CDR3 is TGTGCCAGCAGTTACGCGGGACAGGGGGCCGGGGAGCTGTTTTTT. Translated: CASSYAGQGAGELFF.

The V call is TRBV25-1, the J call TRBJ1-2, with 8 bases that match TRBD1. J lost 4 bases, V lost 6 bases, and 1 base had no gene match. This CDR3 has 12 residues. The germline CDR1 and CDR2 sequences are MGHDK and SYGVNS. CDR3 protein: CASRTGGYGYTF. The DNA for the CDR3 is TGTGCCAGCAGAACAGGGGGCTATGGCTACACCTTC.

The table lists this clone with many counts. The CDR3, as DNA: TGTGCCAGCAGCGGAAATCTAGCCGCGGATGAGCAGTTCTTC. Translating it yields CASSGNLAADEQFF. The V gene is TRBV6-4, the J gene TRBJ2-1, with D perhaps TRBD2 (5 bases). Germline V gene data show CDR1 as MRHNA and CDR2 as SNTAGT. V lost 6 bases, J lost 8 bases, and 17 bases lay in between. The CDR3 is 14 residues long.

V usage is TRBV7-2 and J usage is TRBJ2-2, with TRBD1 matching over 9 bases. The germline gives CDR1 SGHTA, CDR2 FQGNSA. The CDR3 contains 15 residues. V was clipped by 5 bases and J by 4 bases; unmatched bases: 5. CDR3 in DNA: TGTGCCAGCAGCGAACAGGGGGCGGGCACCGGGGAGCTGTTTTTT. Protein sequence: CASSEQGAGTGELFF.

This chain joins TRBV5-5 and TRBJ2-7, with TRBD2 matching over 11 bases. CDR1 SGHKS and CDR2 YYEKEE come from the germline V gene (reference sequence). CDR3 size: 18 residues. The V and J ends lost 1 base and 0 bases, in that order; junction bases with no gene match: 9. The CDR3 loop is CASSLKGSSGGSSYEQYF. As DNA, the CDR3 is TGTGCCAGCAGCTTGAAAGGCTCTAGCGGGGGGAGCTCCTACGAGCAGTACTTC.

This clone came up once. This chain links TRBV9 with TRBJ1-6, with no clear D. This CDR3 is built from 12 residues. Trimming shortened V by 3 bases and J by 4 bases, and 2 bases separated the two germline ends. Germline lookup yields CDR1 SGDLS and CDR2 YYNGEE. As DNA, the CDR3 is TGTGCCAGCAGCGCTTATAATTCACCCCTCCACTTT. As protein: CASSAYNSPLHF.

V gene TRBV30 combines with J gene TRBJ2-5; 10 positions agree with TRBD1. The better agreement between TRBJ2-7 and the DNA end casts doubt on the J call. CDR1 GTSNPN and CDR2 SVGIG come from the germline V gene (reference sequence). The CDR3 spans 14 residues. CDR3 loop: CAWSAGQGRYEQYF. The CDR3 region has the DNA TGTGCCTGGAGTGCGGGACAGGGGAGGTACGAGCAGTACTTC.

The chain employs TRBV7-9 and TRBJ2-1, with D perhaps TRBD2 (6 bases). Trimming shortened V by 6 bases and J by 9 bases, and 15 bases separated the two germline ends. CDR3 length equals 13 residues. Looked up from germline, CDR1 is SEHNR and CDR2 is FQNEAQ (reference sequence). The CDR3 protein is CASSYTLEGEQFF. DNA for the CDR3: TGTGCCAGCAGTTACACCCTGGAGGGTGAGCAGTTCTTC.

This clone was counted between two and nine times. The gene calls are TRBV7-2 and TRBJ2-7; possibly TRBD1 for D (5 bases). The CDR3 runs to 15 residues. Germline CDR1 reads SGHTA; CDR2 reads FQGNSA. The germline V and J ends were trimmed by 1 base and 0 bases, with 10 bases remaining between them. The CDR3 loop is CASSLGSGSSYEQYF. CDR3 bases: TGTGCCAGCAGCTTAGGATCAGGGTCCTCCTACGAGCAGTACTTC.

The CDR3 here is CASSANRDRVGEQYF. Here the CDR3 DNA reads TGTGCCAGTAGTGCGAACCGGGACAGGGTAGGGGAGCAGTACTTC. The chain joins TRBV19 to TRBJ2-7; 9 nucleotides agree with TRBD1. This CDR3 has 15 residues. Trimming cost V 5 bases and J 7 bases; bases outside gene matches: 12. CDR1 is LNHDA and CDR2 is SQIVND in the germline V gene (reference sequence).

V gene TRBV19 combines with J gene TRBJ1-5; D is unclear. This CDR3 has 12 amino acids. The V end lost 2 bases, the J end lost 5 bases, and 4 bases lay between the germline ends. Germline CDR1 and CDR2: LNHDA and SQIVND (reference sequence). The CDR3 coding sequence is TGTGCCAGTAGTATACGGGATCAGCCCCAGCATTTT. Translated: CASSIRDQPQHF.

V and J are TRBV6-5 and TRBJ1-2; possibly TRBD1 for D (5 bases). In germline, CDR1 is MNHEY, CDR2 SVGAGI. CDR3 size: 13 residues. Trimming removed 6 bases at V and 4 bases at J, with 12 bases between. The CDR3 DNA follows: TGTGCCAGCAGATCGGGACTAACCTATGGCTACACCTTC. This sequence encodes CASRSGLTYGYTF.

This clone occurred once. The chain employs TRBV5-1 and TRBJ2-2; a weak D match, TRBD2 (5 bases). This CDR3 has 14 residues. Deletions cut 4 bases from V and 0 bases from J, with 7 bases between. The V gene's germline CDR1 is SGHRS and CDR2 YFSETQ. CDR3 sequence: CASSRGTNTGELFF. The CDR3, as DNA: TGCGCCAGCAGCCGGGGAACGAACACCGGGGAGCTGTTTTTT.

The sample holds one count of this clone. This rearrangement joins TRBV16 to TRBJ2-7; D is perhaps TRBD1 (6 bases). Per the germline V gene, CDR1 is KGHSY and CDR2 is FQNENV. CDR3 length: 13 amino acids. The germline V and J ends were trimmed by 4 bases and 6 bases, with 13 bases remaining between them. The CDR3 spells CASSLTGIGEQYF. The CDR3 nucleotides read TGTGCCAGCAGCCTTACAGGGATCGGCGAGCAGTACTTC.

The chain combines TRBV6-1 with TRBJ1-2, with D maybe TRBD1 (6 bases). The CDR3 contains 11 residues. Germline V lookup: CDR1 MNHNS, CDR2 SASEGT. V lost 9 bases and J lost 1, with 6 bases in between. This CDR3 is CARGGNYGYTF. The CDR3 DNA reads TGTGCCAGAGGGGGTAACTATGGCTACACCTTC.